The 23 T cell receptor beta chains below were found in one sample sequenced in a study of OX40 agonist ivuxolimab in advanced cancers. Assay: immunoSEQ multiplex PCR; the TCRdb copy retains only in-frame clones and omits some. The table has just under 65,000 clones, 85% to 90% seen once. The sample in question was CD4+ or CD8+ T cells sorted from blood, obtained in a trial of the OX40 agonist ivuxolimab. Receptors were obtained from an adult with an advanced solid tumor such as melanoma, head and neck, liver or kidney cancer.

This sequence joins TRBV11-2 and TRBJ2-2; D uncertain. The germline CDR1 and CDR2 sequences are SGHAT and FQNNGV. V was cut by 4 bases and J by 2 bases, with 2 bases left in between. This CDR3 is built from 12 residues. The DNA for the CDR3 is TGTGCCAGCAGCTATAACACCGGGGAGCTGTTTTTT. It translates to CASSYNTGELFF.

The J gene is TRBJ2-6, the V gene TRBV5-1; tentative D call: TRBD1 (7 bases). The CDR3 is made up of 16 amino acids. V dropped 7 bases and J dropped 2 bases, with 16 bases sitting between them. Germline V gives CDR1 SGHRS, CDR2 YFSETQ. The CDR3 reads CASHPGGTAGANVLTF. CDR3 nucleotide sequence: TGCGCCAGCCACCCAGGGGGGACTGCTGGGGCCAACGTCCTGACTTTC.

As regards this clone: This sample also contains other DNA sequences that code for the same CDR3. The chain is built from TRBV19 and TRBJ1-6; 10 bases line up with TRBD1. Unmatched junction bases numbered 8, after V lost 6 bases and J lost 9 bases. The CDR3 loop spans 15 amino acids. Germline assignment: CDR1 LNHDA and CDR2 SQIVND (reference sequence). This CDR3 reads CASSPRTGGASPLHF. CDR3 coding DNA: TGTGCCAGTAGCCCAAGGACAGGGGGTGCTTCACCCCTCCACTTT.

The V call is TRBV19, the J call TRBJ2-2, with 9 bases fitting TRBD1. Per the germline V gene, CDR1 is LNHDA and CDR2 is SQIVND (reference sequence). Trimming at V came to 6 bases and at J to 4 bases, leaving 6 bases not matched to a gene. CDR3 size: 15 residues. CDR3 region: CASSNGQGSTGELFF. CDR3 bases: TGTGCCAGTAGCAACGGACAGGGGAGCACCGGGGAGCTGTTTTTT.

The CDR3 bases are TGTGCCATCAGTGTTTGGGTCCCCGCCTACTTCAACACTGAAGCTTTCTTT. This sequence encodes CAISVWVPAYFNTEAFF. V is TRBV10-3 and J is TRBJ1-1; D not resolved. Deletions cut 4 bases from V and 2 bases from J, with 20 bases between. CDR3 length: 17 amino acids. In germline, CDR1 is ENHRY, CDR2 SYGVKD.

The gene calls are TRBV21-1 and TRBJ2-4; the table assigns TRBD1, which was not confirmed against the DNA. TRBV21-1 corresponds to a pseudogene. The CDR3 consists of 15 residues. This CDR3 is CASPTRTGDRNIQYF. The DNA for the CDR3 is TGTGCCAGCCCTACGAGAACAGGGGATAGAAACATTCAGTACTTC.

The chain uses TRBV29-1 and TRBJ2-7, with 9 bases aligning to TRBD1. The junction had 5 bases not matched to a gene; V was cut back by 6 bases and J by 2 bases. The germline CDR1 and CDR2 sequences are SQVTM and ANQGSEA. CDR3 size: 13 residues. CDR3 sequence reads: CSVGGTGTYEQYF. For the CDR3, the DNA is TGCAGCGTGGGCGGGACAGGGACCTACGAGCAGTACTTC.

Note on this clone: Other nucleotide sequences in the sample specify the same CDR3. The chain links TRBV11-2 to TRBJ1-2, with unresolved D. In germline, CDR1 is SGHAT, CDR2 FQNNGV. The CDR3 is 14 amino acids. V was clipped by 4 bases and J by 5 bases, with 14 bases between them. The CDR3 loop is CASSSRPRRYGYTF. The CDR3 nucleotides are TGTGCCAGCAGCTCCAGACCGCGTCGGTATGGCTACACCTTC.

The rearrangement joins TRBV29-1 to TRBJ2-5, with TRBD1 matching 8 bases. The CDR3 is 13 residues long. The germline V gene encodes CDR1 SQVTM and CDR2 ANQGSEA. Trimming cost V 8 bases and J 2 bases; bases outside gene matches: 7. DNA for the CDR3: TGCAGCTCCTGGGGGACAGGTCAAGAGACCCAGTACTTC. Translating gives CSSWGTGQETQYF. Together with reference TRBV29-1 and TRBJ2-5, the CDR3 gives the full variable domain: SAVISQKPSRDICQRGTSLTIQCQVDSQVTMMFWYRQQPGQSLTLIATANQGSEATYESGFVIDKFPISRPNLTFSTLTVSNMSPEDSSIYLCSSWGTGQETQYFGPGTRLLVL.

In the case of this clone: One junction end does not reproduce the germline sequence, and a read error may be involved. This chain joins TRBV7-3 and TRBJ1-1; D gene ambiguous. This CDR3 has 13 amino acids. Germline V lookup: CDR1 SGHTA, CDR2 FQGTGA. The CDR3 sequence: CASSVTPEEEAFF. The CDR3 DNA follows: TGTGCCAGCAGCGTAACTCCCGAGGAGGAAGCTTTCTTT.

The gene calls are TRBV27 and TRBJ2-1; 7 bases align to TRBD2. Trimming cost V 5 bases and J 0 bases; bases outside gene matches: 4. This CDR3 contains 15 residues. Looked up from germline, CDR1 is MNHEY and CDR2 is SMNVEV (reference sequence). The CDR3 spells CASSPGLVSYNEQFF. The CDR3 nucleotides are TGTGCCAGCAGTCCCGGACTAGTCTCCTACAATGAGCAGTTCTTC.

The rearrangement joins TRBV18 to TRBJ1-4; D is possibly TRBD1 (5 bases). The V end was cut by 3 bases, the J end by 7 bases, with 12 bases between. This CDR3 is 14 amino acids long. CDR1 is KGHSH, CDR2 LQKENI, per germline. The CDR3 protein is CASSPAGSGEKLFF. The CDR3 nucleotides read TGTGCCAGCTCACCTGCAGGGTCGGGTGAAAAACTGTTTTTT. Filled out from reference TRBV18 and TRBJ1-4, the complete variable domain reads NAGVMQNPRHLVRRRGQEARLRCSPMKGHSHVYWYRQLPEEGLKFMVYLQKENIIDESGMPKERFSAEFPKEGPSILRIQQVVRGDSAAYFCASSPAGSGEKLFFGSGTQLSVL.

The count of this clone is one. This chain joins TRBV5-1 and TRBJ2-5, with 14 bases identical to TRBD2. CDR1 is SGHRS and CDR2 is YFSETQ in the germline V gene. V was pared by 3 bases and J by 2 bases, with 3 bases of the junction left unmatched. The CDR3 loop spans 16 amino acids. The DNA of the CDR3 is TGCGCCAGCAGCTCGGGACTAGCGGGGGTTCAAGAGACCCAGTACTTC. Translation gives CASSSGLAGVQETQYF.

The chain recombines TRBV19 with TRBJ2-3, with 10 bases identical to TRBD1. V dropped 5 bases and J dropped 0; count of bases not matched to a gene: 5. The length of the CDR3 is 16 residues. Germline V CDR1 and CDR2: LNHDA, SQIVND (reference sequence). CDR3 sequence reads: CASSDRGHSSTDTQYF. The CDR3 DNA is TGTGCCAGTAGTGACAGGGGGCACTCTAGCACAGATACGCAGTATTTT.

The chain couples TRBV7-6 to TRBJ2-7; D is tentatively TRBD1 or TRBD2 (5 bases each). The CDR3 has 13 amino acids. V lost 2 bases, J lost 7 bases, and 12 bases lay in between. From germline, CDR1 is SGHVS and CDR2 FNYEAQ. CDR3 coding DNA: TGTGCCAGCAGCTTACGGAATGAGGGGGAGCAGTACTTC. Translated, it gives CASSLRNEGEQYF.

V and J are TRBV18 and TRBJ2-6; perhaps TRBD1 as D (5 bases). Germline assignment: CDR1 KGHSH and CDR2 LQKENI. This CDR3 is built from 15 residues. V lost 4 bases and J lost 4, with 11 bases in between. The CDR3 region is CASSLQVSGANVLTF. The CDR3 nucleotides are TGTGCCAGCTCACTACAGGTCTCCGGGGCCAACGTCCTGACTTTC. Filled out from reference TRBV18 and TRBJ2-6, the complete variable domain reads NAGVMQNPRHLVRRRGQEARLRCSPMKGHSHVYWYRQLPEEGLKFMVYLQKENIIDESGMPKERFSAEFPKEGPSILRIQQVVRGDSAAYFCASSLQVSGANVLTFGAGSRLTVL.

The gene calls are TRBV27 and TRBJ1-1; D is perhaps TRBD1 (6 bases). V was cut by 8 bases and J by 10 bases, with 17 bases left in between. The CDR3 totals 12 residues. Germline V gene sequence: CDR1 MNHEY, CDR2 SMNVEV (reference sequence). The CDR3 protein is CASVSVRGRAFF. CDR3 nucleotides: TGTGCCAGCGTGTCCGTCCGGGGGCGAGCTTTCTTT.

The CDR3 loop is CASSLLAQHYEQYF. The DNA of the CDR3 is TGTGCCAGCAGTTTATTAGCGCAACATTACGAGCAGTACTTC. The chain recombines TRBV28 with TRBJ2-7; possibly TRBD2 for D (5 bases). Per the germline V gene, CDR1 is MDHEN and CDR2 is SYDVKM. The CDR3 extends over 14 amino acids. Trimming took 1 base from V and 4 from J, leaving 11 bases between them.

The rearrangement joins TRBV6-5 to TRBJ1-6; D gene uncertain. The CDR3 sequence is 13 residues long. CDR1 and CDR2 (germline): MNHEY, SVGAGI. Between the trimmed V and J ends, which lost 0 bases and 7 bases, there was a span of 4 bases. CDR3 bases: TGTGCCAGCAGTTACTCGGGGAATTCACCCCTCCACTTT. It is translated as CASSYSGNSPLHF.

CDR3 sequence: CASSAGGAGANVLTF. CDR3 coding DNA: TGTGCCAGCAGCGCAGGGGGCGCTGGGGCCAACGTCCTGACTTTC. The rearrangement joins TRBV28 to TRBJ2-6; TRBD1 matches at 8 bases. The germline CDR1 and CDR2 sequences are MDHEN and SYDVKM. CDR3 length: 15 residues. Losses at the gene ends were 6 bases for V and 2 bases for J; bases not matched to a gene: 3. Looking up the rest from reference TRBV28 and TRBJ2-6 gives the full variable domain: DVKVTQSSRYLVKRTGEKVFLECVQDMDHENMFWYRQDPGLGLRLIYFSYDVKMKEKGDIPEGYSVSREKKERFSLILESASTNQTSMYLCASSAGGAGANVLTFGAGSRLTVL.

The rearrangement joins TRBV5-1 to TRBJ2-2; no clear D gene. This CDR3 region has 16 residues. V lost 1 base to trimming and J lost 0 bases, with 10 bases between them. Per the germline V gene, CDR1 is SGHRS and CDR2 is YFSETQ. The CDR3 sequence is CASSLPGASNTGELFF. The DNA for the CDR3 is TGCGCCAGCAGCTTGCCCGGAGCCTCGAACACCGGGGAGCTGTTTTTT.

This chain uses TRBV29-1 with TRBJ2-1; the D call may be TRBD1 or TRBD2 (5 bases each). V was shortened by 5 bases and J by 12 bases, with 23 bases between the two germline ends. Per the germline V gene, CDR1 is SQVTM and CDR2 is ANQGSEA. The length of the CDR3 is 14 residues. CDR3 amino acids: CSVTPGTDPPGQFF. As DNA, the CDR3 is TGCAGCGTTACCCCCGGGACGGATCCACCGGGGCAGTTCTTC.

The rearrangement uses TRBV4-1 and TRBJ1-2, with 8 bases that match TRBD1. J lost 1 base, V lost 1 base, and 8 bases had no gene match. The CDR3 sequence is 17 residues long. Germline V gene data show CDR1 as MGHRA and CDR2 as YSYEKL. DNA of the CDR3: TGCGCCAGCAGCCAAGTGGGCAGGGGGCCTCGTAACTATGGCTACACCTTC. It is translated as CASSQVGRGPRNYGYTF.